This TCR beta chain was sequenced for a study of post-analysis software for immune sequencing data. About the research overall: Patients with relapsing-remitting, secondary progressive and progressive-relapsing multiple sclerosis courses were all represented. General observations from the study: F-measure co-clustering was strong for batch-matched samples. Multiple sclerosis patients had significantly lower normalized Chao1 diversity than controls. Patients used roughly five TRBV segments, including TRBV5-6, TRBV5-1 and TRBV20-1, more often than controls.

V lost 2 bases, J lost 7 bases, and 15 bases lay in between. Germline V gene data show CDR1 as SQVTM and CDR2 as ANQGSEA. The CDR3 runs to 14 residues. This clonotype was seen repeatedly, ten times or more. Its antigen is as yet unknown. Unique molecular identifiers had been added to the TCR beta cDNA libraries. Yield was 450,000 to 650,000 cDNA molecules from roughly 0.93 to 9.6 million T cells. One entry per CDR3 protein, called by TCRdb with MiXCR from the PCR reads. The sample has around 190,000 distinct CDR3 sequences, 25% to 30% seen once. The chain joins TRBV29-1 to TRBJ2-1, with D maybe TRBD1 (6 bases). This receptor was obtained from a girl aged 2-17 years with multiple sclerosis. Sample: blood. CDR3 in DNA: TGCAGCGTTGAACATAGGACAGAAAGGAATGAGCAGTTCTTC. It yields the protein CSVEHRTERNEQFF.